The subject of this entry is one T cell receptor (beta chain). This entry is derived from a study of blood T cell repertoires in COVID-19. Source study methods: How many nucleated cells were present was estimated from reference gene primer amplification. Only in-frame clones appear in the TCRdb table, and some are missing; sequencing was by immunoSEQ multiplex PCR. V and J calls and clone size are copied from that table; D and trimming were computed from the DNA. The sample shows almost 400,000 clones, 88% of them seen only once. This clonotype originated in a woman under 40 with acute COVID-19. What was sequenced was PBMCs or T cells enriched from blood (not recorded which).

The CDR3 nucleotides read TGTGCCAGCAGTGCCTCGGTATGGGGCCTGGGAAATGAGCAGTTCTTC. Encoded protein: CASSASVWGLGNEQFF. The J gene is TRBJ2-1, the V gene TRBV2, with a possible D match to TRBD1 (5 bases). The CDR3 length is 16 residues. Trimming took 4 bases from V and 7 from J, leaving 20 bases between them. The germline V gene has CDR1 SNHLY and CDR2 FYNNEI.